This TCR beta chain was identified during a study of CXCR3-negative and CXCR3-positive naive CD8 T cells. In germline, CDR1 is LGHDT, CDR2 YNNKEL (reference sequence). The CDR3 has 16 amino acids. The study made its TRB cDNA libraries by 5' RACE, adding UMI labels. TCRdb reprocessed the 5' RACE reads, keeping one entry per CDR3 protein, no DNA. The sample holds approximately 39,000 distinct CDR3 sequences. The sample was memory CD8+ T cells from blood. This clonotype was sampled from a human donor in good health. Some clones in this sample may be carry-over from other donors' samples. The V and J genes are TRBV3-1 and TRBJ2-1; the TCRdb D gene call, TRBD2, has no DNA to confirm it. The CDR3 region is CASSLILAGGDNEQFF.